Each of the 2 T cell receptor beta chains below was sequenced from the same sample in a study of blood T cell repertoires in COVID-19. TCRdb's table, derived via immunoSEQ multiplex PCR, lists solely in-frame clones and lacks some. The sample lists about 300,000 clones; under 90% were seen once. The source material was peripheral blood. These receptor sequences come from a woman aged 30 to 39 with COVID-19, enrolled during active disease.

This clone was found a few times. The V call is TRBV7-9, the J call TRBJ2-5, with D tentatively TRBD2 (5 bases). The CDR3 has 15 amino acids. Trimming shortened V by 2 bases and J by 3 bases, and 13 bases separated the two germline ends. Germline values: CDR1 SEHNR, CDR2 FQNEAQ (reference sequence). CDR3 nucleotides: TGTGCCAGCAGCTTACAAAGCGGTATGAAAGAGACCCAGTACTTC. This sequence encodes CASSLQSGMKETQYF.

This clone was picked up a small number of times. This sequence joins TRBV3-1 (or the pseudogene TRBV3-2) and TRBJ1-2, with TRBD1 matching 7 bases. The CDR3 spans 15 residues. Germline V lookup: CDR1 LGHDT, CDR2 YNNKEL (reference sequence). Germline trimming cut 4 bases from V and 8 bases from J; bases unmatched to any gene: 13. Here the CDR3 reads CASSPYPRGPGGYTF. The DNA for the CDR3 is TGTGCCAGCAGCCCCTATCCTAGGGGGCCAGGGGGCTACACCTTC.